Sequencing of this T cell receptor (beta chain) was carried out in a study of blood T cell repertoires in COVID-19. Across the study: The United States, Italy and Spain were the sources of the acute and convalescent COVID-19 samples. PBMCs, B-cell-depleted T cells, or T cells provided the cDNA or gDNA that made up the material.

The CDR3 length is 16 residues. Authors' data handling: Reference gene primer amplification gave estimated nucleated cell counts. Method: immunoSEQ multiplex PCR; TCRdb's copy keeps in-frame clones and lacks some. That table supplies the V and J calls and clone size; D and trimming were determined from the DNA. The sample contains under 20,000 clones, 65% to 90% of which appear only once. J is TRBJ2-3 and V is TRBV12-2; the table's D call of TRBD2 was not tested on the DNA. TRBV12-2 is tagged as a pseudogene. This TCR was recovered from a man older than 75 with active COVID-19. Sequencing input: peripheral blood. DNA for the CDR3: TGTGCAAGTCGCTTTATGGCGGGAGGGGGCACAGATACGCAGTATTTT. The encoded protein is CASRFMAGGGTDTQYF.